The 16 T cell receptor beta chains reported below all come from one sample, sequenced in a study of cytomegalovirus exposure and HLA in healthy donors. Amplification used 60 Vbeta primers and 13 Jbeta primers. Only in-frame clones appear in the TCRdb table, and some are missing; sequencing was by immunoSEQ multiplex PCR. Of roughly 150,000 clones listed, 65% to 70% are singletons. Input material: PBMCs. The receptors come from a man between 25 and 39 years old in good health and CMV-seropositive.

V and J are TRBV15 and TRBJ1-2; D not certain. Germline V CDR1 and CDR2: LNHNV, YYDKDF (reference sequence). The V gene lost 3 bases and the J gene lost 6 bases, with 17 bases spanning the gap. The CDR3 runs 15 residues. The CDR3 sequence: CATSRFEKLSDGYTF. The CDR3 DNA follows: TGTGCCACCAGCAGGTTTGAGAAACTCTCGGATGGCTACACCTTC.

The rearrangement links TRBV7-2 to TRBJ2-5, with a tentative D call TRBD1 (8 bases). The CDR3 runs 17 residues. V was shortened by 1 base and J by 2 bases, with 17 bases between the two germline ends. Germline-derived CDR1 and CDR2 are SGHTA and FQGNSA. The CDR3 DNA is TGTGCCAGCAGCTTAGGCGGGGGACAGGAGGATCAAGAGACCCAGTACTTC. Translation: CASSLGGGQEDQETQYF. Complete variable domain (other parts from reference TRBV7-2 and TRBJ2-5): GAGVSQSPSNKVTEKGKDVELRCDPISGHTALYWYRQSLGQGLEFLIYFQGNSAPDKSGLPSDRFSAERTGGSVSTLTIQRTQQEDSAVYLCASSLGGGQEDQETQYFGPGTRLLVL.

The chain links TRBV30 to TRBJ1-6; D is unclear. This CDR3 has 16 amino acids. V was clipped by 4 bases and J by 7 bases, with 20 bases between them. Germline CDR1 reads GTSNPN; CDR2 reads SVGIG (reference sequence). CDR3 loop: CAWTPDRGSLNSPLHF. As DNA, the CDR3 is TGTGCCTGGACTCCCGACCGGGGATCCTTAAATTCACCCCTCCACTTT.

This clone was seen more than once but under ten times. The gene calls are TRBV7-9 and TRBJ2-5, with D possibly matching TRBD2 (5 bases). The CDR3 runs 13 residues. The germline gives CDR1 SEHNR, CDR2 FQNEAQ (reference sequence). Trimming removed 5 bases at V and 4 bases at J, with 11 bases between. Here the CDR3 DNA reads TGTGCCAGCAGCCCGAGGGTTGGAGAGACCCAGTACTTC. Protein product: CASSPRVGETQYF.

The chain carries TRBV2 and TRBJ2-3; D may be TRBD2 (6 bases). The germline V and J ends were trimmed by 4 bases and 1 base, with 18 bases remaining between them. CDR1 SNHLY and CDR2 FYNNEI come from the germline V gene. The CDR3 runs to 17 residues. CDR3 amino acids: CASSVGYISGGTDTQYF. CDR3 nucleotides: TGTGCCAGCAGTGTAGGCTATATTAGCGGAGGCACAGATACGCAGTATTTT.

The CDR3 sequence is CASRGRGTSGSRYEQYF. The CDR3 region has the DNA TGCGCCAGCAGAGGCCGCGGGACTAGCGGGAGTCGGTACGAGCAGTACTTC. The genes are TRBV5-1 and TRBJ2-7, with TRBD2 matching over 14 bases. Per germline, CDR1 SGHRS and CDR2 YFSETQ. This CDR3 is 17 amino acids long. V dropped 5 bases and J dropped 4; count of bases not matched to a gene: 11.

The chain combines TRBV9 with TRBJ1-2, with D possibly being TRBD1 (5 bases). This CDR3 has 17 residues. Looked up from germline, CDR1 is SGDLS and CDR2 is YYNGEE. Trimming pared 0 bases from V and 2 bases from J, leaving 17 bases between. The CDR3 loop reads CASSVGISISGNYGYTF. Written as DNA, the CDR3 is TGTGCCAGCAGCGTAGGTATCTCTATCTCAGGGAACTATGGCTACACCTTC. Supplemented by reference TRBV9 and TRBJ1-2, the full variable domain reads DSGVTQTPKHLITATGQRVTLRCSPRSGDLSVYWYQQSLDQGLQFLIQYYNGEERAKGNILERFSAQQFPDLHSELNLSSLELGDSALYFCASSVGISISGNYGYTFGSGTRLTVV.

The chain is built from TRBV28 and TRBJ1-2; 7 positions agree with TRBD1. The ends lost 3 bases at V and 8 bases at J; junction bases unmatched: 12. Germline V gene data show CDR1 as MDHEN and CDR2 as SYDVKM. This CDR3 contains 15 residues. DNA for the CDR3: TGTGCCAGCAGTTTGACAGGGACCAGAGTACAGGGCTACACCTTC. This gives the protein CASSLTGTRVQGYTF.

The J gene is TRBJ2-1, the V gene TRBV5-1; 8 bases match TRBD2. Germline V CDR1 and CDR2: SGHRS, YFSETQ. The junction had 8 bases not matched to a gene; V was cut back by 3 bases and J by 0 bases. The CDR3 has 17 residues. The CDR3 here is CASSSLTSESSYNEQFF. Written as DNA, the CDR3 is TGCGCCAGCAGCTCCCTGACTAGCGAGAGCTCCTACAATGAGCAGTTCTTC.

The V gene is TRBV28, the J gene TRBJ1-2, with D hard to call. Per germline, CDR1 MDHEN and CDR2 SYDVKM. This CDR3 has 13 amino acids. V lost 3 bases and J lost 1, with 6 bases in between. CDR3 in DNA: TGTGCCAGCAGTTTGGGCAGTAACTATGGCTACACCTTC. Protein sequence: CASSLGSNYGYTF.

The V gene is TRBV10-3, the J gene TRBJ1-2; D may be TRBD1 (6 bases). CDR1 is ENHRY and CDR2 is SYGVKD in the germline V gene. This CDR3 contains 13 residues. V lost 11 bases and J lost 0, with 13 bases in between. The CDR3 DNA is TGTGCCGTCGGACAGCTAGCTAACTATGGCTACACCTTC. This sequence encodes CAVGQLANYGYTF.

The rearrangement uses TRBV30 and TRBJ1-5; no reliable D call. Between the trimmed V and J ends, which lost 1 base and 0 bases, there was a span of 7 bases. The CDR3 extends over 14 amino acids. CDR1 is GTSNPN and CDR2 is SVGIG in the germline V gene (reference sequence). CDR3 sequence: CAWSAGDSNQPQHF. The CDR3 DNA sequence: TGTGCCTGGAGTGCGGGTGATAGCAATCAGCCCCAGCATTTT.

The chain carries TRBV6-1 and TRBJ1-2, with D perhaps TRBD1 (6 bases). Deletions cut 2 bases from V and 5 bases from J, with 15 bases between. The V gene's germline CDR1 is MNHNS and CDR2 SASEGT. This CDR3 has 15 residues. CDR3 DNA sequence: TGTGCCAGCAGTGAATCGGTGGCAGGGGCTTATGGCTACACCTTC. Residues: CASSESVAGAYGYTF.

The CDR3 sequence is CASSYTFEGALTDTQYF. The CDR3 region has the DNA TGTGCCAGCAGTTACACGTTCGAAGGGGCACTCACAGATACGCAGTATTTT. V usage is TRBV27 and J usage is TRBJ2-3, with D perhaps TRBD1 (5 bases). Germline assignment: CDR1 MNHEY and CDR2 SMNVEV (reference sequence). CDR3 length: 17 amino acids. Trimming stripped 4 bases from V and 2 bases from J, with 19 bases between.

This clone was picked up a small number of times. The V and J genes are TRBV6-5 and TRBJ2-1; 12 bases line up with TRBD2. CDR1 is MNHEY and CDR2 is SVGAGI in the germline V gene. J gave up 6 bases and V 6 bases, and 6 bases lay outside the gene matches. The CDR3 has 15 amino acids. CDR3: CASSQTSGRGNEQFF. CDR3 bases: TGTGCCAGCAGCCAGACTAGCGGGAGAGGCAATGAGCAGTTCTTC.

Of note for this clone: The same CDR3 can be traced to other DNA sequences in this sample. The genes are TRBV19 and TRBJ1-1, with unresolved D. The germline V and J ends were trimmed by 1 base and 0 bases, with 3 bases remaining between them. The germline gives CDR1 LNHDA, CDR2 SQIVND (reference sequence). CDR3 size: 13 residues. The CDR3 spells CASSIAMNTEAFF. The CDR3 DNA reads as TGTGCCAGTAGTATAGCAATGAACACTGAAGCTTTCTTT.